This TCR beta chain was sequenced for a study of blood T cell repertoires in COVID-19. Study background: T cells, B-cell-depleted T cells, or PBMCs provided the cDNA or gDNA that served as material.

Profiling relied on immunoSEQ multiplex PCR, and the TCRdb table lists in-frame clones only, not all of them. The data contain 300,000 to 400,000 clones, 80% to 90% of them singletons. This clone was seen a single time. This TCR came from a woman in her thirties or forties with acute COVID-19. Sequenced input: PBMCs or T cells enriched from blood (not recorded which).

The CDR3 sequence: CATSDSKGLPETQYF. The CDR3 DNA is TGTGCCACCAGTGATTCGAAGGGACTACCGGAGACCCAGTACTTC. The chain links TRBV24-1 to TRBJ2-5, with 7 positions matching TRBD2. This CDR3 is built from 15 residues. Germline assignment: CDR1 KGHDR and CDR2 SFDVKD. Germline trimming cut 2 bases from V and 5 bases from J; bases unmatched to any gene: 7.